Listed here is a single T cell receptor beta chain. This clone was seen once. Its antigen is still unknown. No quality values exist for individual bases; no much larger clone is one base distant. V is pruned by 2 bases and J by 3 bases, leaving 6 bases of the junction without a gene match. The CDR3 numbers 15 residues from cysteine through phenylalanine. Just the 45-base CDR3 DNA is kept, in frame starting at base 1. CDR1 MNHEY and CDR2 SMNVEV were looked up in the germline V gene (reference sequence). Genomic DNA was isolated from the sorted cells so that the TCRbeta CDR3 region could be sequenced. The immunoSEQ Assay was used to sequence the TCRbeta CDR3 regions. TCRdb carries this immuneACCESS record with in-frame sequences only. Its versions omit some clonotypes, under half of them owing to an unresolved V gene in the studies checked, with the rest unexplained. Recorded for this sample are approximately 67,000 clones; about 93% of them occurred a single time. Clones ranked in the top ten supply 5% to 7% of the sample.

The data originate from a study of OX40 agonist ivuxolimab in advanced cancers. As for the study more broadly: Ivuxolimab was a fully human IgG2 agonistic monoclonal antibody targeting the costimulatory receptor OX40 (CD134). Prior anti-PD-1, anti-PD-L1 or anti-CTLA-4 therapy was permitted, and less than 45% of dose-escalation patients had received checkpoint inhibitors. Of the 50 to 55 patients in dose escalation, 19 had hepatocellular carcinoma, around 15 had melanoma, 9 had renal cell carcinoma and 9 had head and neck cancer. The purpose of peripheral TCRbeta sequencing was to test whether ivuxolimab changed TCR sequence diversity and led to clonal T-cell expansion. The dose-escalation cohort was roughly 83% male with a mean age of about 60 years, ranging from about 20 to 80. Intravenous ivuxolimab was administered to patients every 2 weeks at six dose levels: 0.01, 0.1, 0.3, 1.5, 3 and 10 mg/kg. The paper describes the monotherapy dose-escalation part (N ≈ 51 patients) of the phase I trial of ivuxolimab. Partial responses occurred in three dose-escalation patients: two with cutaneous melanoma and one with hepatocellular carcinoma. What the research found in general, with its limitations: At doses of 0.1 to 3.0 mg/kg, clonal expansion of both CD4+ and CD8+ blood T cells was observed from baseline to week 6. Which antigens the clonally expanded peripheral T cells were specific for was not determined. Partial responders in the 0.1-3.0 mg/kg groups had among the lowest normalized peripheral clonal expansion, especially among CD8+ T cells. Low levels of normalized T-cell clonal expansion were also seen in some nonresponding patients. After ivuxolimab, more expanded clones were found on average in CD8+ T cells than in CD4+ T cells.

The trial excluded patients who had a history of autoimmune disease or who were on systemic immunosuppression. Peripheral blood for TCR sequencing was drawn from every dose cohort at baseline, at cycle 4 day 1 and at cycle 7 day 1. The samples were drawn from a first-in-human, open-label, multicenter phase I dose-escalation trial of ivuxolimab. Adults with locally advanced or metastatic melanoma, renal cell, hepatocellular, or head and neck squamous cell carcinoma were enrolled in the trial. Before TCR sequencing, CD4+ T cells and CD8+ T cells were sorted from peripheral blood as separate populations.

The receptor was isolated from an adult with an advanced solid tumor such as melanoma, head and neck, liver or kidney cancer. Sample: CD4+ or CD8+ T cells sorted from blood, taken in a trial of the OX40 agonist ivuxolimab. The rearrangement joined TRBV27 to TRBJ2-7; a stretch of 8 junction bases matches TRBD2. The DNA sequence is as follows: TGTGCCAGCAGTTTAGGGCTAGCGGGCCTCTACGAGCAGTACTTC. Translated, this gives CASSLGLAGLYEQYF.